This TCR beta chain was recorded in a study of CXCR3-negative and CXCR3-positive naive CD8 T cells. A word on this clonotype: Its target is unknown.

The V gene's germline CDR1 is SGDLS and CDR2 YYNGEE. The CDR3 consists of 13 residues. The authors made the TRB cDNA libraries by 5' RACE using UMI labels. For each CDR3 protein, TCRdb gives one entry from its re-call of the 5' RACE reads, without DNA. Its clone listing holds 65,000 to 90,000 distinct CDR3 sequences. Findings of the study overall: Researchers report that CXCR3-positive naive cells carry more hydrophobic TRB CDR3s than CXCR3-negative naive cells.

This rearrangement joins TRBV9 to TRBJ2-5. This TCR derives from a human donor in good health. Some clones in this sample may be carry-over from other donors' samples. Material: naive CXCR3+ CD8+ T cells from blood. Subset noted: CD45RO-CCR7+CD27+CD95- naive CD8+ T cells expressing CXCR3 (TNR3+). CDR3 loop: CASSVEAQETQYF.